Included here is one T cell receptor beta chain sequence, with context. Method: immunoSEQ multiplex PCR; TCRdb's copy keeps in-frame clones and lacks some. Of roughly 590,000 clones detected, over 95% appear once; the ten largest clones hold over 0.09%. This sample is drawn from a study of shared clonotypes between healthy human individuals. This CDR3 spans 15 amino acids. Germline V gene lookup returns CDR1 SGHDN and CDR2 FVKESK. Trimming left V 1 base short and J 1 base short, with 8 bases between. The naive CD8 fraction comprised CD45RO-negative cells positively selected for CCR7 and excluded terminally differentiated effector memory CD45RA+ cells.

The sequence derives from a woman aged 25 to 39 in good health. The sample comprised naive CD8+ T cells sorted from blood. The chain links TRBV14 to TRBJ2-1, with D tentatively TRBD1 (5 bases). In nucleotides, the CDR3 is TGTGCCAGCAGCCAAGTAGGGGTTTCCTACAATGAGCAGTTCTTC. Protein sequence: CASSQVGVSYNEQFF.